The 2 T cell receptor beta chains reported below all come from one sample, sequenced in a study of T cell responses to AZD1222 COVID-19 vaccine. Profiling relied on immunoSEQ multiplex PCR, and the TCRdb table lists in-frame clones only, not all of them. The data hold about 140,000 clones, with around 90% observed a single time. The sample was peripheral blood, taken on day 0 of AZD1222 vaccination. The receptor source for this set is an adult in good health.

The sample holds a few counts of this clone. CDR3 in amino acids: CASMIRESNSPLHF. The DNA for the CDR3 is TGTGCCAGCATGATCCGGGAAAGCAATTCACCCCTCCACTTT. This chain connects TRBV27 to TRBJ1-6; unclear D gene. V lost 7 bases to trimming and J lost 7 bases, with 14 bases between them. The CDR3 extends over 14 amino acids. Per the germline V gene, CDR1 is MNHEY and CDR2 is SMNVEV (reference sequence).

The chain combines TRBV10-3 with TRBJ1-3; D remains unclear. Between the trimmed V and J ends, which lost 3 bases and 0 bases, there was a span of 3 bases. Looked up from germline, CDR1 is ENHRY and CDR2 is SYGVKD. The CDR3 totals 13 residues. CDR3: CAISEFSGNTIYF. The CDR3 nucleotides are TGTGCCATCAGTGAATTCTCTGGAAACACCATATATTTT.